The subject of this entry is one T cell receptor beta chain. Its antigen is currently unknown. The data were produced by immunoSEQ multiplex PCR, yet TCRdb's version contains in-frame clones alone and is incomplete. The sample consists of about 73,000 clones, around 90% of them appearing once. Trimming cost V 4 bases and J 13 bases, with 14 bases left between them. The CDR3 is 12 residues long. The V gene's germline CDR1 is MDHEN and CDR2 SYDVKM. The record originates from a study of OX40 agonist ivuxolimab in advanced cancers. Overall study findings and caveats: Circulating CD4+ and CD8+ T cells showed clonal expansion by week 6 at 0.1 to 3.0 mg/kg.

The receptor comes from an adult with an advanced solid tumor such as melanoma, head and neck, liver or kidney cancer. The material sequenced was CD4+ or CD8+ T cells sorted from blood, taken in a trial of the OX40 agonist ivuxolimab. V usage is TRBV28 and J usage is TRBJ2-1; weak D call: TRBD1 (6 bases). The CDR3 DNA follows: TGTGCCAGCAGTTCGACGACCAGGGGTCAGTTCTTC. Protein product: CASSSTTRGQFF.